The 24 T cell receptor beta chains below were found in one sample sequenced in a study of blood T cell repertoires in COVID-19. The table came from immunoSEQ multiplex PCR; TCRdb's copy has only in-frame clones and leaves some out. Of about 68,000 clones detected, 80% to 90% appear once; the ten largest clones hold around 2.5%. The source material was peripheral blood. These receptors were taken from a man between 50 and 59 years old with acute or convalescent COVID-19.

The rearrangement links TRBV7-6 to TRBJ2-1, with 8 bases lining up with TRBD2. Looked up from germline, CDR1 is SGHVS and CDR2 is FNYEAQ. V gave up 1 base and J gave up 4 bases; unmatched junction bases: 6. This CDR3 is built from 16 residues. CDR3 in DNA: TGTGCCAGCAGCTTAGTTGGGACTAGTACTTACAATGAGCAGTTCTTC. Translated, it gives CASSLVGTSTYNEQFF.

The rearrangement uses TRBV6-5 and TRBJ1-2; perhaps TRBD1 as D (5 bases). There are 13 residues in the CDR3. V was trimmed by 9 bases and J by 8 bases, leaving 19 bases between them. Germline values: CDR1 MNHEY, CDR2 SVGAGI. The CDR3 nucleotides are TGTGCCAGTTGGGAGCCGGGACTCCAAGGCTACACCTTC. It translates to CASWEPGLQGYTF.

The J gene is TRBJ1-3, the V gene TRBV25-1; D is unclear. CDR1 and CDR2 (germline): MGHDK, SYGVNS. This CDR3 contains 11 residues. V lost 8 bases, J lost 3 bases, and 5 bases lay in between. The CDR3 DNA is TGTGCCAGCGGACTTGGAAACACCATATATTTT. This codes for CASGLGNTIYF.

The rearrangement uses TRBV5-1 and TRBJ2-7, with 10 nucleotides matching TRBD2. The CDR3 extends over 15 amino acids. CDR1 and CDR2 from the germline V gene are SGHRS and YFSETQ. The V segment lost 1 base and the J segment 3 bases; nucleotides outside the gene matches: 4. CDR3 in DNA: TGCGCCAGCAGCTTGACTAGCGGGGCTTACTACGAGCAGTACTTC. Its translation: CASSLTSGAYYEQYF.

The chain carries TRBV30 and TRBJ1-6; TRBD1 matches at 8 bases. This CDR3 region has 15 residues. V lost 3 bases, J lost 7 bases, and 8 bases stayed unmatched. Germline CDR1 reads GTSNPN; CDR2 reads SVGIG (reference sequence). The CDR3 here is CAWSVLAGGNSPLHF. The DNA of the CDR3 is TGTGCCTGGAGCGTCCTGGCAGGGGGCAATTCACCCCTCCACTTT. Looking up the rest from reference TRBV30 and TRBJ1-6 gives the full variable domain: SQTIHQWPATLVQPVGSPLSLECTVEGTSNPNLYWYRQAAGRGLQLLFYSVGIGQISSEVPQNLSASRPQDRQFILSSKKLLLSDSGFYLCAWSVLAGGNSPLHFGNGTRLTVT.

This chain's CDR3 is CASSLARGSYEQYV. CDR3 nucleotides: TGTGCCAGCAGCTTAGCCCGGGGCTCCTACGAGCAGTACGTC. The V and J genes are TRBV7-8 and TRBJ2-7; the D gene is possibly TRBD2 (5 bases). The CDR3 runs 14 residues. Trimming removed 0 bases at V and 0 bases at J, with 6 bases between. Germline V gives CDR1 SGHVS, CDR2 FQNEAQ.

The genes are TRBV6-1 and TRBJ1-5, with D perhaps TRBD1 (5 bases). V lost 2 bases and J lost 2, with 10 bases in between. This CDR3 spans 15 amino acids. In germline, CDR1 is MNHNS, CDR2 SASEGT. The CDR3 loop is CASSEHGGGNQPQHF. CDR3 coding DNA: TGTGCCAGCAGTGAACACGGGGGAGGCAATCAGCCCCAGCATTTT.

The V and J genes are TRBV28 and TRBJ1-2; 7 nucleotides agree with TRBD1. CDR3 size: 14 residues. The V gene's germline CDR1 is MDHEN and CDR2 SYDVKM. V lost 7 bases, J lost 8 bases, and 13 bases stayed unmatched. Here the CDR3 reads CASIPPGGGRGYTF. In DNA form, the CDR3 reads TGTGCCAGCATTCCCCCAGGGGGAGGAAGGGGCTACACCTTC.

On this clone itself: The junction and the germline gene differ at one end; a read error may be behind it. The CDR3 bases are TGTGCTAGCAGCCAGAACGGGGACAGCTACGAGCAGTACTTC. Translation gives CASSQNGDSYEQYF. The chain combines TRBV7-7 with TRBJ2-7; 7 bases line up with TRBD1. The CDR3 is made up of 14 amino acids. CDR1 is SSHAT, CDR2 FNYEAQ, per germline (reference sequence). Full variable domain (rest looked up from reference TRBV7-7 and TRBJ2-7): GAGVSQSPRYKVTKRGQDVTLRCDPISSHATLYWYQQALGQGPEFLTYFNYEAQPDKSGLPSDRFSAERPEGSISTLTIQRTEQRDSAMYRCASSQNGDSYEQYFGPGTRLTVT.

This chain joins TRBV6-5 and TRBJ1-2; 10 bases map to TRBD1. This CDR3 has 15 residues. CDR1 is MNHEY and CDR2 is SVGAGI in the germline V gene. After removal of 6 bases from V and 3 bases from J, the junction contained 7 bases not matched to a gene. CDR3: CASSDFGTGDYGYTF. The DNA for the CDR3 is TGTGCCAGCAGCGACTTCGGGACAGGGGACTATGGCTACACCTTC.

This sequence joins TRBV19 and TRBJ2-1; no definite D call. The CDR3 length is 12 residues. Per the germline V gene, CDR1 is LNHDA and CDR2 is SQIVND (reference sequence). The V gene lost 1 base and the J gene lost 12 bases, with 10 bases spanning the gap. The DNA of the CDR3 is TGTGCCAGTAGTATAGGGTCTAGAGGGCAGTTCTTC. Translated: CASSIGSRGQFF.

This chain uses TRBV18 with TRBJ2-3; the D is unclear. This CDR3 is 14 amino acids long. The V end was cut by 3 bases, the J end by 1 base, with 8 bases between. Germline lookup yields CDR1 KGHSH and CDR2 LQKENI. DNA of the CDR3: TGTGCCAGCTCACCGGGTCGGGGCACAGATACGCAGTATTTT. Encoded protein: CASSPGRGTDTQYF.

The rearrangement joins TRBV7-9 to TRBJ2-2; D gene unclear. Trimming removed 3 bases from V and 4 bases from J, with 6 bases in between. CDR3 length: 13 residues. Germline CDR1 is SEHNR and CDR2 is FQNEAQ (reference sequence). The CDR3 coding sequence is TGTGCCAGCAGCTTGTCCCGCACCGGGGAGCTGTTTTTT. Translated, it gives CASSLSRTGELFF.

The V gene is TRBV24-1, the J gene TRBJ2-2, with 7 bases identical to TRBD1. The germline CDR1 and CDR2 sequences are KGHDR and SFDVKD. The CDR3 totals 16 residues. Losses at the gene ends were 2 bases for V and 0 bases for J; bases not matched to a gene: 2. The CDR3 is CATSDWTGANTGELFF. In nucleotides, the CDR3 is TGTGCCACCAGTGATTGGACAGGAGCGAACACCGGGGAGCTGTTTTTT.

The genes are TRBV7-2 and TRBJ2-3; the D gene is possibly TRBD2 (6 bases). Germline V gene data show CDR1 as SGHTA and CDR2 as FQGNSA. The V end lost 1 base, the J end lost 6 bases, and 23 bases lay between the germline ends. This CDR3 region has 18 residues. CDR3 coding DNA: TGTGCCAGCAGCTTAGAAAAAGTGGGTCGGGGGTTAGCGGATACGCAGTATTTT. Amino acids: CASSLEKVGRGLADTQYF.

This chain uses TRBV11-2 with TRBJ2-3; maybe TRBD1 (6 bases). The CDR3 is 16 residues long. Trimming removed 4 bases at V and 2 bases at J, with 16 bases between. Germline-derived CDR1 and CDR2 are SGHAT and FQNNGV. The CDR3 sequence: CASSSHAGTFTDTQYF. The DNA for the CDR3 is TGTGCCAGCAGCTCTCACGCCGGGACATTCACAGATACGCAGTATTTT.

The chain couples TRBV6-6 to TRBJ2-7; no definite D call. V was shortened by 4 bases and J by 2 bases, with 9 bases between the two germline ends. CDR3 length: 13 residues. CDR1 is MNHNY, CDR2 SVGAGI, per germline (reference sequence). CDR3 sequence reads: CASSSDSTYEQYF. CDR3 coding DNA: TGTGCCAGCAGTTCAGACTCAACCTACGAGCAGTACTTC.

The chain recombines TRBV7-2 with TRBJ2-1; D is undetermined. V was clipped by 7 bases and J by 5 bases, with 18 bases between them. This CDR3 region has 15 residues. Germline CDR1 SGHTA, CDR2 FQGNSA. The CDR3 nucleotides read TGTGCCAGCACCCTGACACCATTGGCCAACAATGAGCAGTTCTTC. Amino acids: CASTLTPLANNEQFF.

This rearrangement joins TRBV28 to TRBJ2-6; D is perhaps TRBD1 (6 bases). Germline V CDR1 and CDR2: MDHEN, SYDVKM. The CDR3 has 17 amino acids. Trimming took off 5 bases at V and 2 bases at J, with 16 bases between the two ends. The CDR3: CASSRGSRGAGANVLTF. DNA of the CDR3: TGTGCCAGCAGTAGGGGGTCGAGGGGAGCTGGGGCCAACGTCCTGACTTTC.

This chain links TRBV29-1 with TRBJ2-5; TRBD2 agrees at 10 bases. Germline CDR1 SQVTM, CDR2 ANQGSEA. V lost 6 bases to trimming and J lost 3 bases; unmatched junction nucleotides: 7. The CDR3 extends over 14 amino acids. This CDR3 reads CSVQITSGKETQYF. In DNA form, the CDR3 reads TGCAGCGTCCAAATTACTAGCGGGAAAGAGACCCAGTACTTC.

The gene calls are TRBV6-2 or TRBV6-3 and TRBJ1-1; D call uncertain. Germline values: CDR1 MNHEY, CDR2 SVGEGT. The CDR3 extends over 14 amino acids. V dropped 0 bases and J dropped 7 bases, with 12 bases sitting between them. This chain's CDR3 is CASSYSMVAGEAFF. The CDR3 bases are TGTGCCAGCAGTTACTCGATGGTTGCCGGTGAAGCTTTCTTT.

The CDR3 loop reads CASSRRDYTNTGELFF. The DNA of the CDR3 is TGTGCCAGCAGTCGGAGGGACTATACGAACACCGGGGAGCTGTTTTTT. The J gene is TRBJ2-2, the V gene TRBV5-4, with 7 bases identical to TRBD2. With 5 bases clipped from V and 0 bases from J, the junction kept 7 bases outside the gene matches. Germline V gives CDR1 SGHNT, CDR2 YYREEE (reference sequence). The CDR3 contains 16 residues.

The J gene is TRBJ1-1, the V gene TRBV18; D is ambiguous. CDR3 length: 13 residues. The V end was cut by 5 bases, the J end by 2 bases, with 9 bases between. Germline values: CDR1 KGHSH, CDR2 LQKENI. CDR3 loop: CASSSNSNTEAFF. CDR3 in DNA: TGTGCCAGCTCATCCAATAGTAACACTGAAGCTTTCTTT.

The rearrangement uses TRBV11-3 and TRBJ1-1; maybe TRBD1 (5 bases). The CDR3 has 12 amino acids. The V gene's germline CDR1 is SGHNT and CDR2 YENEEA. V lost 6 bases, J lost 11 bases, and 16 bases lay in between. For the CDR3, the DNA is TGTGCCAGCAGTGAGACAACCTACAGGGCTTTCTTT. Protein product: CASSETTYRAFF.